A selection of T cell receptor beta chains follows, all from one sample in a study of T cells in Graves' hyperthyroidism and ophthalmopathy. TCRdb re-derived calls from the multiplex PCR reads in MiXCR, one entry per CDR3 protein. Of roughly 200,000 distinct CDR3 sequences detected, about 18% appear once; the ten largest clones hold around 43%. Sequenced sample: blood. The origin of the receptors is a man aged 40-49 years with Graves' hyperthyroidism. The CDR3 runs from the conserved cysteine through the conserved F or W. Fields, in order: J gene, D gene, V gene, CDR3 protein. A D gene is named only where the DNA matches it firmly.

j_call: TRBJ2-5
d_call: .
v_call: TRBV7-2
cdr3_aa: CASSLASVETQYF

j_call: TRBJ1-1
d_call: .
v_call: TRBV6-2/TRBV6-3
cdr3_aa: CASSYPGANTEAFF

j_call: TRBJ1-2
d_call: .
v_call: TRBV5-4
cdr3_aa: CASSLGGSGDLYYGYTF

j_call: TRBJ1-1
d_call: .
v_call: TRBV20-1
cdr3_aa: CSASRRGSEAFF

j_call: TRBJ2-2
d_call: .
v_call: TRBV7-3
cdr3_aa: CASSLRSGHPKLNTGELFF

j_call: TRBJ2-7
d_call: .
v_call: TRBV5-5
cdr3_aa: CASSLRDYEQYF

j_call: TRBJ2-3
d_call: TRBD2
v_call: TRBV7-7
cdr3_aa: CASREAGGQDTQYF

j_call: TRBJ1-1
d_call: TRBD1
v_call: TRBV7-2
cdr3_aa: CASSYEPVGQGIGNTEAFF

j_call: TRBJ2-1
d_call: TRBD2
v_call: TRBV6-2/TRBV6-3
cdr3_aa: CASRTPGLQNNEQFF

j_call: TRBJ1-4
d_call: TRBD1
v_call: TRBV2
cdr3_aa: CATLGQGGEKLFF

j_call: TRBJ2-5
d_call: .
v_call: TRBV12-3/TRBV12-4
cdr3_aa: CASSLASFGETQYF

j_call: TRBJ2-1
d_call: .
v_call: TRBV5-5
cdr3_aa: CASSSRGRYNEQFF

j_call: TRBJ1-5
d_call: TRBD1
v_call: TRBV2
cdr3_aa: CASRRDSLQPQHF

j_call: TRBJ2-7
d_call: .
v_call: TRBV7-3
cdr3_aa: CASSFAGVAGEQYF

j_call: TRBJ2-5
d_call: .
v_call: TRBV7-9
cdr3_aa: CASSLVRGRRETQYF

j_call: TRBJ1-4
d_call: .
v_call: TRBV4-2
cdr3_aa: CASSQDTTSEKLFF

j_call: TRBJ1-1
d_call: .
v_call: TRBV10-2
cdr3_aa: CASSGSRDIEAFF

j_call: TRBJ1-2
d_call: .
v_call: TRBV7-8
cdr3_aa: CASSLGGTLGGYSYTF

j_call: TRBJ1-1
d_call: .
v_call: TRBV7-9
cdr3_aa: CASSFGGKAFF

j_call: TRBJ2-7
d_call: .
v_call: TRBV28
cdr3_aa: CASSGGTAIAYEQYF

j_call: TRBJ2-7
d_call: .
v_call: TRBV27
cdr3_aa: CASSLGAAHEQYF

j_call: TRBJ2-3
d_call: TRBD2
v_call: TRBV9
cdr3_aa: CARLADFYTDTQYF

j_call: TRBJ1-2
d_call: .
v_call: TRBV12-3/TRBV12-4
cdr3_aa: CASRDRLFGYTF

j_call: TRBJ2-1
d_call: TRBD1
v_call: TRBV9
cdr3_aa: CASSKRQGGNEQFF

j_call: TRBJ1-1
d_call: TRBD1
v_call: TRBV5-1
cdr3_aa: CASSPGTGWVNTEAFF